Reported below is one T cell receptor (beta chain). Per the original methods: Estimation of nucleated cell counts was performed using reference gene primer amplification. Sequencing was performed with immunoSEQ multiplex PCR; in TCRdb, only in-frame clones are kept and a portion is missing. Clone size and the V and J calls come from that table; the DNA yielded D and trimming. The sample has under 200,000 clones; over 75% are singletons. The data stem from a study of blood T cell repertoires in COVID-19. Study summary: Samples of COVID-19 (acute and convalescent) were obtained from the United States, Italy and Spain.

The study drew participants aged about 18 to 89 years from approximately 25 US areas. Cohort assignment relied on participant-reported clinical history. This CDR3 spans 19 amino acids. Deletions cut 1 base from V and 1 base from J, with 22 bases between. Germline V gene lookup returns CDR1 MNHEY and CDR2 SMNVEV (reference sequence). The chain recombines TRBV27 with TRBJ1-1; a weak D match, TRBD1 (5 bases). Sample: PBMCs or T cells enriched from blood (not recorded which). The clonotype was recovered from a woman aged 40 to 55 with acute COVID-19. Here the CDR3 DNA reads TGTGCCAGCAGTTTATTAGGTACAGGCGGTTCCTCCCGGAACACTGAAGCTTTCTTT. This gives the protein CASSLLGTGGSSRNTEAFF.